The 21 T cell receptor beta chains below come from one sample, sequenced in a study of blood T cell repertoires in COVID-19. The method was immunoSEQ multiplex PCR; TCRdb's version includes in-frame clones alone and lacks a portion of them. This sample carries 120,000 to 150,000 clones, approximately 80% of them seen once, and the ten largest clones take 10% to 15%. Sequencing was performed on peripheral blood. The source of these receptors is a man aged 60-69 years with active or convalescent COVID-19.

For the CDR3, the DNA is TGTGCCAGCAGTTACTCGGAGGGACCCTATGGCTACACCTTC. This translates into CASSYSEGPYGYTF. The chain has TRBV6-5 and TRBJ1-2; D is possibly TRBD1 (5 bases). CDR3 length equals 14 residues. Germline CDR1 is MNHEY and CDR2 is SVGAGI. Trimming pared 0 bases from V and 4 bases from J, leaving 9 bases between.

The V gene is TRBV30, the J gene TRBJ2-5; possibly TRBD1 for D (6 bases). CDR1 and CDR2 from the germline V gene are GTSNPN and SVGIG (reference sequence). Trimming took 4 bases from V and 5 from J, leaving 17 bases between them. There are 14 residues in the CDR3. DNA of the CDR3: TGTGCCTGGACCCCCCGGACAGTCCGGGAGACCCAGTACTTC. Translated: CAWTPRTVRETQYF.

The genes are TRBV18 and TRBJ1-5; D ambiguous. The CDR3 is made up of 12 amino acids. Germline V gives CDR1 KGHSH, CDR2 LQKENI. V was pared by 5 bases and J by 4 bases, with 6 bases between. CDR3 loop: CASSRRNQPQHF. CDR3 in DNA: TGTGCCAGCTCAAGGAGGAATCAGCCCCAGCATTTT.

The rearrangement uses TRBV28 and TRBJ2-2; D possibly corresponds to TRBD1 (5 bases). Germline CDR1 reads MDHEN; CDR2 reads SYDVKM. Deletions cut 4 bases from V and 4 bases from J, with 19 bases between. The CDR3 is 17 amino acids. Written as DNA, the CDR3 is TGTGCCAGCAGTTCCCTCGGAAGGGGTTTGGGCACCGGGGAGCTGTTTTTT. Translating it yields CASSSLGRGLGTGELFF.

J is TRBJ1-2 and V is TRBV4-3; D is perhaps TRBD1 (6 bases). V was cut by 1 base and J by 5 bases, with 8 bases left in between. Germline V CDR1 and CDR2: LGHNA, YSLEER. The CDR3 has 13 residues. The CDR3 nucleotides are TGCGCCAGCAGCCAAGCCCAGGGGTATGGCTACACCTTC. As protein: CASSQAQGYGYTF.

The chain employs TRBV7-9 and TRBJ2-7; D is possibly TRBD1 (5 bases). Per germline, CDR1 SEHNR and CDR2 FQNEAQ (reference sequence). The V and J ends lost 1 base and 3 bases respectively, with 10 bases between them. The CDR3 loop spans 14 amino acids. The CDR3 DNA follows: TGTGCCAGCAGCTTAGGTCCCAGGGACTACGAGCAGTACTTC. This encodes CASSLGPRDYEQYF. Complete variable domain (other parts from reference TRBV7-9 and TRBJ2-7): DTGVSQNPRHKITKRGQNVTFRCDPISEHNRLYWYRQTLGQGPEFLTYFQNEAQLEKSRLLSDRFSAERPKGSFSTLEIQRTEQGDSAMYLCASSLGPRDYEQYFGPGTRLTVT.

This clone was detected only once. This chain uses TRBV12-3 or TRBV12-4 with TRBJ2-7; TRBD2 might be the D (5 bases). This CDR3 comprises 12 residues. Trimming took off 2 bases at V and 5 bases at J, with 7 bases between the two ends. CDR3 sequence reads: CASSLRGNEQYF. CDR3 DNA: TGTGCCAGCAGTTTAAGAGGGAACGAGCAGTACTTC.

V usage is TRBV19 and J usage is TRBJ2-3; 9 nucleotides match TRBD1. The germline V gene encodes CDR1 LNHDA and CDR2 SQIVND (reference sequence). After removal of 3 bases from V and 8 bases from J, the junction contained 9 bases not matched to a gene. The CDR3 has 15 residues. DNA of the CDR3: TGTGCCAGTAGTATGAGTCGGGACAGGGCATCTACGCAGTATTTT. Amino acids: CASSMSRDRASTQYF.

The count of this clone is one. J is TRBJ1-1 and V is TRBV7-3; 7 nucleotides line up with TRBD1. Germline V gene lookup returns CDR1 SGHTA and CDR2 FQGTGA. Trimming at V came to 6 bases and at J to 0 bases, leaving 4 bases not matched to a gene. This CDR3 region has 14 residues. Written as DNA, the CDR3 is TGTGCCAGCAGGTCTACAGGGGTGAACACTGAAGCTTTCTTT. Amino acid sequence: CASRSTGVNTEAFF.

The V and J genes are TRBV11-2 and TRBJ1-6, with D unclear. V lost 5 bases, J lost 7 bases, and 15 bases lay in between. CDR1 and CDR2 (germline): SGHAT, FQNNGV. There are 15 residues in the CDR3. This CDR3 reads CASSTERRGNSPLHF. CDR3 nucleotides: TGTGCCAGCAGCACCGAGCGCCGCGGAAATTCACCCCTCCACTTT. Full variable domain (rest looked up from reference TRBV11-2 and TRBJ1-6): EAGVAQSPRYKIIEKRQSVAFWCNPISGHATLYWYQQILGQGPKLLIQFQNNGVVDDSQLPKDRFSAERLKGVDSTLKIQPAKLEDSAVYLCASSTERRGNSPLHFGNGTRLTVT.

V gene TRBV7-2 combines with J gene TRBJ2-3; 12 bases align to TRBD2. CDR1 is SGHTA, CDR2 FQGNSA, per germline. The V segment lost 5 bases and the J segment 7 bases; nucleotides outside the gene matches: 4. This CDR3 has 14 residues. CDR3 in amino acids: CASSQTSGSHTQYF. DNA of the CDR3: TGTGCCAGCAGCCAGACTAGCGGGAGTCATACGCAGTATTTT.

The chain employs TRBV28 and TRBJ1-5, with a tentative D call TRBD1 (5 bases). This CDR3 is 12 amino acids long. The germline V and J ends were trimmed by 2 bases and 10 bases, with 9 bases remaining between them. From germline, CDR1 is MDHEN and CDR2 SYDVKM. CDR3 sequence: CASSLRQGPQHF. In DNA form, the CDR3 reads TGTGCCAGCAGTTTAAGGCAGGGTCCCCAGCATTTT.

This clone has just one count. The CDR3 loop is CASRSGDLMNTEAFF. CDR3 DNA sequence: TGTGCCAGTAGATCAGGGGATCTTATGAACACTGAAGCTTTCTTT. This chain connects TRBV19 to TRBJ1-1; possible D gene TRBD1, 6 bases. V lost 6 bases to trimming and J lost 0 bases, with 14 bases between them. This CDR3 has 15 residues. The V gene's germline CDR1 is LNHDA and CDR2 SQIVND (reference sequence).

V is TRBV7-6 and J is TRBJ2-1, with 7 bases that match TRBD2. V gave up 0 bases and J gave up 7 bases; unmatched junction bases: 12. From germline, CDR1 is SGHVS and CDR2 FNYEAQ. The CDR3 consists of 17 residues. The CDR3 sequence: CASSLARGTGLLNEQFF. The CDR3 DNA reads TGTGCCAGCAGCTTAGCGCGGGGGACGGGACTTCTGAATGAGCAGTTCTTC.

The J gene is TRBJ2-1, the V gene TRBV7-9; possible D gene TRBD1, 6 bases. The CDR3 runs 15 residues. The germline CDR1 and CDR2 sequences are SEHNR and FQNEAQ (reference sequence). Between the trimmed V and J ends, which lost 7 bases and 7 bases, there was a span of 20 bases. In DNA form, the CDR3 reads TGTGCCAGCACTACCCACCGCCAGGGGCCAAATGAGCAGTTCTTC. Its translation is CASTTHRQGPNEQFF.

This clone has only one observation. This chain links TRBV7-9 with TRBJ1-5; D gene ambiguous. Looked up from germline, CDR1 is SEHNR and CDR2 is FQNEAQ (reference sequence). This CDR3 spans 13 amino acids. Deletions cut 3 bases from V and 6 bases from J, with 9 bases between. CDR3 protein: CASSLEGGQPQHF. DNA of the CDR3: TGTGCCAGCAGCTTGGAGGGCGGTCAGCCCCAGCATTTT.

J is TRBJ1-2 and V is TRBV3-1 (or the pseudogene TRBV3-2), with TRBD1 matching over 8 bases. CDR3 length: 14 residues. Trimming removed 5 bases from V and 5 bases from J; junction bases left unmatched: 7. CDR1 is LGHDT, CDR2 YNNKEL, per germline (reference sequence). The CDR3 reads CASSFRGLFYGYTF. DNA for the CDR3: TGTGCCAGCAGCTTCAGGGGGCTTTTTTATGGCTACACCTTC.

The chain joins TRBV28 to TRBJ2-5, with 7 bases lining up with TRBD2. The J segment lost 5 bases and the V segment lost 6 bases, leaving 18 bases of the junction unmatched. The CDR3 runs to 17 residues. From germline, CDR1 is MDHEN and CDR2 SYDVKM. In nucleotides, the CDR3 is TGTGCCAGCAGCCGAAGGAGAGCGGGACCCGGGGGGGAGACCCAGTACTTC. Residues: CASSRRRAGPGGETQYF.

The V and J genes are TRBV5-5 and TRBJ2-1; D unclear. Germline-derived CDR1 and CDR2 are SGHKS and YYEKEE (reference sequence). Trimming removed 3 bases from V and 6 bases from J, with 10 bases in between. The CDR3 has 13 amino acids. The CDR3 coding sequence is TGTGCCAGCAGCTGGTCCGCGGCCAATGAGCAGTTCTTC. Translation gives CASSWSAANEQFF.

The genes are TRBV7-2 and TRBJ2-6, with 7 bases aligning to TRBD1. The CDR3 is made up of 19 amino acids. V was pared by 2 bases and J by 2 bases, with 12 bases of the junction left unmatched. Looked up from germline, CDR1 is SGHTA and CDR2 is FQGNSA. In nucleotides, the CDR3 is TGTGCCAGCAGCTTATTGCCCGGACAGGTTGTCCCTGGGGCCAACGTCCTGACTTTC. It translates to CASSLLPGQVVPGANVLTF.

The V gene is TRBV2, the J gene TRBJ2-7; unclear D gene. The germline gives CDR1 SNHLY, CDR2 FYNNEI. The CDR3 loop spans 13 amino acids. V lost 7 bases to trimming and J lost 6 bases, with 16 bases between them. The CDR3 DNA follows: TGTGCCAGCAAAAATACCATTCTAAGCGAGCAGTACTTC. Its translation is CASKNTILSEQYF.